Sequencing of this T cell receptor beta chain was carried out in a study of T cell responses to AZD1222 COVID-19 vaccine. Germline V gene sequence: CDR1 SGHDN, CDR2 FVKESK. CDR3 length equals 15 residues. V gave up 4 bases and J gave up 8 bases; unmatched junction bases: 9. Study-wide results and caveats: Repertoire sampling happened only post peak T cell response. Possibly, clonal diversity was underestimated; donors were largely white British and included more females.

On this clone itself: Its antigen is as yet unknown.

Only in-frame clones appear in the TCRdb table, and some are missing; sequencing was by immunoSEQ multiplex PCR. The sample has around 120,000 clones; 88% are singletons. The sequencing used peripheral blood, collected 28 days after the second AZD1222 dose. J is TRBJ2-1 and V is TRBV14; TRBD1 matches at 9 bases. This clonotype was sampled from an adult who received the AZD1222 COVID-19 vaccine. CDR3 residues: CASSRTGVLGDEQFF. In nucleotides, the CDR3 is TGTGCCAGCAGCCGGACAGGGGTATTGGGTGATGAGCAGTTCTTC.